The present TCR beta chain was sequenced within a study of CD8 T cells in Susac syndrome. From blood CD8+ and CD4+ T cells, TCR beta sequences were generated. The study used treatment-naive patients who had stable or active relapsing-remitting disease as multiple sclerosis controls. Reverse transcription of about 0.45 to 1 ug RNA was carried out with random hexamers. TCRdb recomputed calls from the immunoSEQ multiplex PCR reads with MiXCR, one row per CDR3 protein. Of 130,000 or so distinct CDR3 sequences detected, approximately 95% appear once; the ten largest clones hold around 0.11%. The TCR originated in a human donor with multiple sclerosis. Sequencing was performed on CD4+ T cells from PBMCs.

The CDR3 loop reads CSAGVGTGGSGANVLTF. The CDR3 DNA sequence: TGCAGCGCCGGGGTCGGGACAGGGGGTTCCGGGGCCAACGTCCTGACTTTC. The rearrangement joins TRBV29-1 to TRBJ2-6; 11 bases fit TRBD1. CDR3 length: 17 amino acids. V lost 7 bases to trimming and J lost 4 bases; unmatched junction nucleotides: 12. The germline gives CDR1 SQVTM, CDR2 ANQGSEA.